This TCR beta chain was sequenced during a study of cytomegalovirus exposure and HLA in healthy donors (dated by TCRdb to about 2017). Concerning the study at large: According to a later analysis, one platform produced both the roughly 120 validation repertoires and the 720 or so repertoires of the first cohort. The study aimed to test whether cataloging public T cell receptors could reveal signatures of past pathogen exposure. A separate validation cohort of roughly 110 different subjects was used in addition to the roughly 640-subject first cohort. To predict cytomegalovirus infection status, the study combined high-throughput TCR immunosequencing, statistical association of individual TCRs with disease status, and machine learning.

Broad study findings and their caveats: Of the cluster scores, about 94% were above 0 in a later analysis, which found that TCRs clustered in the first cohort also tended to co-occur in the 120 validation repertoires. A few of the identified cytomegalovirus-associated TCR beta chains were confirmed in vitro to be specific for cytomegalovirus antigens. The authors suggested that the approach could potentially be extended to other disease states and immunological phenotypes. The classifier was reported to diagnose cytomegalovirus status with high specificity and sensitivity in both the original cohort and the validation cohort. Most TCR sequences were seen in very few donors, while some public TCRs were found in many individuals. A total of 150 to 200 TCR beta chains were listed by the study as associated with cytomegalovirus. The validation cohort had no HLA typing available for a later analysis, so co-occurrence within that cohort was assessed over all 120 or so repertoires.

The protocol used for the library was the immunoSEQ multiplex PCR assay. On the authors' methods: A statistical classification framework was built to diagnose cytomegalovirus status from the catalog of TCR beta chain sequences. Held by TCRdb, this immuneACCESS table contains in-frame sequences only and omits some clones. Under half of the omission traces to an unresolved V gene where checked; the cause of the rest is unknown. Clone size and the V and J calls come from that table; the DNA yielded D and trimming. The sample yields over 150,000 clones; about 90% were counted once. The ten most abundant clones make up roughly 3% of the sample. This clone was seen many times. Its antigen is not yet known. No base qualities exist here, and no much larger clone lies one base off it. The germline V gene encodes CDR1 SGHVS and CDR2 FNYEAQ. The CDR3 goes from the cysteine to the phenylalanine over 15 residues. Just CDR3 DNA is preserved here, 45 bases in frame from base 1. Trimming at the junction amounts to 0 bases on V and 4 bases on J, and the germline ends lie 9 bases apart.

Separate from the roughly 650-subject first cohort, the validation cohort of roughly 130 subjects was the group to which the donors belonged. Sequencing was carried out using PBMCs. The V and J segments used are TRBV7-6 and TRBJ2-2; TRBD1 is a possible D gene, resting on 6 matching bases. The receptor's source is a woman under 30 in good health and CMV-seropositive. The sequenced DNA is TGTGCCAGCAGCTTAGCAGGGGGTAGCACCGGGGAGCTGTTTTTT. It translates as CASSLAGGSTGELFF.